These 32 T cell receptor beta chains were all obtained from the same sample, sequenced in a study of T cells in localized non-small cell lung cancer. The protocol was immunoSEQ multiplex PCR, while the TCRdb copy is restricted to in-frame clones and leaves out a portion. This table has about 25,000 clones, 86% appearing once. This material consisted of peripheral blood, taken before any cancer treatment. These receptors were collected from a female donor of 60 years or more with stage I lung adenocarcinoma.

The chain has TRBV11-3 and TRBJ1-1; perhaps TRBD1 as D (5 bases). Germline CDR1 is SGHNT and CDR2 is YENEEA. This CDR3 region has 13 residues. Trimming left V 1 base short and J 10 bases short, with 13 bases between. The chain's CDR3 is CASSLGPSGGAFF. The DNA for the CDR3 is TGTGCCAGCAGCTTAGGGCCAAGCGGGGGAGCTTTCTTT.

The chain links TRBV29-1 to TRBJ2-1, with 7 bases aligning to TRBD1. CDR1 and CDR2 from the germline V gene are SQVTM and ANQGSEA. This CDR3 spans 13 amino acids. V shed 3 bases and J 5 bases; nucleotides not matched to a gene: 4. CDR3 sequence reads: CSVDGTVDNEQFF. CDR3 nucleotides: TGCAGCGTTGATGGGACAGTTGACAATGAGCAGTTCTTC.

In its sample, this clone was seen once. For the CDR3, the DNA is TGCAGCGTTGAGATGGGGGACAGGTCCCACAATGAGCAGTTCTTC. It yields the protein CSVEMGDRSHNEQFF. The chain recombines TRBV29-1 with TRBJ2-1, with 8 bases aligning to TRBD1. Per the germline V gene, CDR1 is SQVTM and CDR2 is ANQGSEA. V was pared by 3 bases and J by 5 bases, with 9 bases of the junction left unmatched. This CDR3 region has 15 residues.

The chain couples TRBV6-1 to TRBJ2-5; D is perhaps TRBD2 (6 bases). CDR3 length: 13 residues. Germline CDR1 MNHNS, CDR2 SASEGT. V shed 10 bases and J shed 1 base, with 13 bases lying between them. CDR3 amino acids: CATRRGPQETQYF. The DNA of the CDR3 is TGTGCCACCAGGCGGGGACCCCAAGAGACCCAGTACTTC.

V gene TRBV6-1 combines with J gene TRBJ1-1; D ambiguous. The V gene lost 2 bases and the J gene lost 1 base, with 5 bases spanning the gap. CDR3 length: 13 residues. Germline V CDR1 and CDR2: MNHNS, SASEGT. The CDR3 DNA reads TGTGCCAGCAGTGAACAGGCGAACACTGAAGCTTTCTTT. Its protein is CASSEQANTEAFF.

The gene calls are TRBV5-6 and TRBJ2-2, with 12 bases aligning to TRBD1. This CDR3 has 15 residues. With 5 bases clipped from V and 6 bases from J, the junction kept 5 bases outside the gene matches. Germline V gene data show CDR1 as SGHDT and CDR2 as YYEEEE. CDR3 in amino acids: CASRRDRGRAGELFF. Written as DNA, the CDR3 is TGTGCCAGCAGGCGGGACAGGGGGCGCGCCGGGGAGCTGTTTTTT.

This clone was counted between two and nine times. The chain couples TRBV10-2 to TRBJ1-2, with 7 bases identical to TRBD1. This CDR3 has 14 residues. The ends lost 3 bases at V and 6 bases at J; junction bases unmatched: 7. Per germline, CDR1 WSHSY and CDR2 SAAADI. This chain's CDR3 is CASSDSRGRHGYTF. In DNA form, the CDR3 reads TGCGCCAGCAGTGATTCCAGGGGGAGGCATGGCTACACCTTC.

CDR3 in amino acids: CASSLGSNEQFF. The CDR3 region has the DNA TGTGCCAGCAGCTTGGGAAGCAATGAGCAGTTCTTC. The genes are TRBV5-5 and TRBJ2-1; D is ambiguous. The length of the CDR3 is 12 residues. Germline V gene lookup returns CDR1 SGHKS and CDR2 YYEKEE (reference sequence). V lost 0 bases and J lost 6, with 4 bases in between. Combining the CDR3 with reference TRBV5-5 and TRBJ2-1 gives the whole variable domain DAGVTQSPTHLIKTRGQQVTLRCSPISGHKSVSWYQQVLGQGPQFIFQYYEKEERGRGNFPDRFSARQFPNYSSELNVNALLLGDSALYLCASSLGSNEQFFGPGTRLTVL.

The chain links TRBV5-1 to TRBJ2-7, with TRBD1 matching 9 bases. V was pared by 5 bases and J by 3 bases, with 12 bases of the junction left unmatched. CDR1 is SGHRS, CDR2 YFSETQ, per germline. The CDR3 has 16 amino acids. CDR3 nucleotides: TGCGCCAGCAGTTCCGGTGTCGGGACAGGGTTCTACGAGCAGTACTTC. This sequence encodes CASSSGVGTGFYEQYF.

A remark on this clone: This CDR3 is also generated by other DNA sequences in the sample. The chain is built from TRBV5-1 and TRBJ2-3, with 8 bases that match TRBD1. The length of the CDR3 is 13 residues. The germline gives CDR1 SGHRS, CDR2 YFSETQ. The V and J ends lost 3 bases and 3 bases, in that order; junction bases with no gene match: 0. CDR3 in amino acids: CASSWTGTDTQYF. The CDR3 DNA reads as TGCGCCAGCAGCTGGACAGGGACAGATACGCAGTATTTT.

The genes are TRBV9 and TRBJ2-7, with D hard to call. CDR1 SGDLS and CDR2 YYNGEE come from the germline V gene. V lost 3 bases to trimming and J lost 1 base, with 14 bases between them. The CDR3 is 15 residues long. The CDR3: CASSESAGSSYEQYF. CDR3 in DNA: TGTGCCAGCAGCGAAAGCGCAGGATCTTCCTACGAGCAGTACTTC. Using reference TRBV9 and TRBJ2-7 for the parts outside the CDR3, the full variable domain is DSGVTQTPKHLITATGQRVTLRCSPRSGDLSVYWYQQSLDQGLQFLIQYYNGEERAKGNILERFSAQQFPDLHSELNLSSLELGDSALYFCASSESAGSSYEQYFGPGTRLTVT.

This clone was seen a handful of times. This sequence joins TRBV30 and TRBJ2-1, with TRBD2 matching 9 bases. CDR3 length: 15 residues. Germline V gene sequence: CDR1 GTSNPN, CDR2 SVGIG (reference sequence). V lost 4 bases and J lost 6; bases outside the gene matches: 10. The CDR3 coding sequence is TGTGCCTGGATGTCTGGCGGGGGGGTTGCCAATGAGCAGTTCTTC. It encodes CAWMSGGGVANEQFF.

In its sample, this clone was seen a few times. The CDR3 nucleotides read TGTGCCAGCGCCCGGGGGGACTCCTACGAGCAGTACTTC. Translation: CASARGDSYEQYF. This chain links TRBV27 with TRBJ2-7, with TRBD2 matching 7 bases. In germline, CDR1 is MNHEY, CDR2 SMNVEV (reference sequence). V was pared by 8 bases and J by 0 bases, with 4 bases of the junction left unmatched. This CDR3 has 13 residues.

This chain links TRBV4-1 with TRBJ1-5; D remains unclear. CDR3 size: 13 residues. Germline V gene sequence: CDR1 MGHRA, CDR2 YSYEKL. V was cut by 0 bases and J by 3 bases, with 3 bases left in between. The CDR3 coding sequence is TGCGCCAGCAGCCAAGAGCTCAATCAGCCCCAGCATTTT. Protein sequence: CASSQELNQPQHF.

The chain has TRBV7-9 and TRBJ2-2; D unresolved. The V and J ends lost 1 base and 0 bases respectively, with 6 bases between them. Germline CDR1 and CDR2: SEHNR and FQNEAQ (reference sequence). CDR3 length: 15 amino acids. The DNA of the CDR3 is TGTGCCAGCAGCTTAGGACGCCCGAACACCGGGGAGCTGTTTTTT. Amino acid sequence: CASSLGRPNTGELFF.

The V gene is TRBV19, the J gene TRBJ1-1; D not certain. The V gene's germline CDR1 is LNHDA and CDR2 SQIVND (reference sequence). The V end lost 0 bases, the J end lost 11 bases, and 10 bases lay between the germline ends. The CDR3 loop spans 12 amino acids. CDR3 nucleotides: TGTGCCAGTAGTATAGATTACACGAGGGCTTTCTTT. Its protein is CASSIDYTRAFF. Supplemented by reference TRBV19 and TRBJ1-1, the full variable domain reads DGGITQSPKYLFRKEGQNVTLSCEQNLNHDAMYWYRQDPGQGLRLIYYSQIVNDFQKGDIAEGYSVSREKKESFPLTVTSAQKNPTAFYLCASSIDYTRAFFGQGTRLTVV.

J is TRBJ2-7 and V is TRBV27; possible D gene TRBD1, 6 bases. The CDR3 spans 15 residues. The ends were cut back, 6 bases at V and 4 bases at J, with 19 bases in the middle. Germline loops: CDR1 MNHEY, CDR2 SMNVEV (reference sequence). The DNA for the CDR3 is TGTGCCAGCAGCCCTGGGCAGGGGTGGACATACGAGCAGTACTTC. Protein sequence: CASSPGQGWTYEQYF.

This rearrangement joins TRBV6-1 to TRBJ1-5, with D hard to call. With 3 bases removed from V and 3 bases from J, the gap between germline ends came to 3 bases. Germline V gene lookup returns CDR1 MNHNS and CDR2 SASEGT. The CDR3 covers 12 residues. CDR3: CASSDPNQPQHF. The CDR3 coding sequence is TGTGCCAGCAGTGACCCCAATCAGCCCCAGCATTTT.

This clone was detected only once. The chain couples TRBV6-1 to TRBJ2-7; D possibly corresponds to TRBD2 (5 bases). The V gene lost 1 base and the J gene lost 2 bases, with 12 bases spanning the gap. The CDR3 is 15 residues long. Per germline, CDR1 MNHNS and CDR2 SASEGT. CDR3 coding DNA: TGTGCCAGCAGTGAAGAACGAGGGCGCACCTACGAGCAGTACTTC. Translation gives CASSEERGRTYEQYF.

The genes are TRBV18 and TRBJ1-5; 8 nucleotides line up with TRBD1. The germline V gene has CDR1 KGHSH and CDR2 LQKENI. There are 15 residues in the CDR3. Trimming removed 5 bases from V and 7 bases from J; junction bases left unmatched: 10. CDR3 in amino acids: CASSYAGQGNQPQHF. CDR3 coding DNA: TGTGCCAGCTCATATGCCGGACAGGGAAACCAGCCCCAGCATTTT. The full variable domain, with the rest looked up from reference TRBV18 and TRBJ1-5, is NAGVMQNPRHLVRRRGQEARLRCSPMKGHSHVYWYRQLPEEGLKFMVYLQKENIIDESGMPKERFSAEFPKEGPSILRIQQVVRGDSAAYFCASSYAGQGNQPQHFGDGTRLSIL.

The chain couples TRBV9 to TRBJ2-7; perhaps TRBD2 as D (6 bases). From germline, CDR1 is SGDLS and CDR2 YYNGEE. This CDR3 contains 13 residues. Trimming removed 4 bases at V and 2 bases at J, with 10 bases between. CDR3 in DNA: TGTGCCAGCAGCCCCGGGGGAGCCTACGAGCAGTACTTC. This codes for CASSPGGAYEQYF.

This rearrangement joins TRBV11-1 to TRBJ1-1; weak D call: TRBD1 (5 bases). CDR3 length: 16 residues. The germline V gene has CDR1 SGHAT and CDR2 FQDESV (reference sequence). The V gene lost 1 base and the J gene lost 0 bases, with 12 bases spanning the gap. DNA for the CDR3: TGTGCCAGCAGCTTAGGAGGAACAGGTATGAACACTGAAGCTTTCTTT. Protein sequence: CASSLGGTGMNTEAFF. Full variable domain (remainder filled in from reference TRBV11-1 and TRBJ1-1): EAEVAQSPRYKITEKSQAVAFWCDPISGHATLYWYRQILGQGPELLVQFQDESVVDDSQLPKDRFSAERLKGVDSTLKIQPAELGDSAMYLCASSLGGTGMNTEAFFGQGTRLTVV.

This clone came up once. V gene TRBV6-5 combines with J gene TRBJ2-5, with D unresolved. V was trimmed by 5 bases and J by 6 bases, leaving 7 bases between them. Germline V lookup: CDR1 MNHEY, CDR2 SVGAGI. The CDR3 covers 11 residues. In nucleotides, the CDR3 is TGTGCCAGCAGTGAAACGAAGACCCAGTACTTC. Amino acid sequence: CASSETKTQYF.

The chain recombines TRBV18 with TRBJ1-2, with 9 bases aligning to TRBD1. CDR3 length: 15 residues. The germline V gene has CDR1 KGHSH and CDR2 LQKENI. The junction had 9 bases not matched to a gene; V was cut back by 3 bases and J by 7 bases. The CDR3 region has the DNA TGTGCCAGCTCACCGTACGGGGGACAGGGCTCTGGCTACACCTTC. Amino acids: CASSPYGGQGSGYTF.

The rearrangement links TRBV27 to TRBJ2-6; TRBD2 matches 12 bases. Trimming at V came to 3 bases and at J to 1 base, leaving 13 bases not matched to a gene. Germline V CDR1 and CDR2: MNHEY, SMNVEV (reference sequence). This CDR3 spans 21 amino acids. CDR3 in DNA: TGTGCCAGCAGTTTGTTGGGCCGTTCTAGCGGGAGGGGTTCTGGGGCCAACGTCCTGACTTTC. This sequence encodes CASSLLGRSSGRGSGANVLTF.

The genes are TRBV27 and TRBJ2-5, with D possibly matching TRBD2 (5 bases). The V gene lost 3 bases and the J gene lost 4 bases, with 9 bases spanning the gap. The germline gives CDR1 MNHEY, CDR2 SMNVEV (reference sequence). This CDR3 comprises 13 residues. CDR3 bases: TGTGCCAGCAGTTTGGGAGCCCGAGAGACCCAGTACTTC. Residues: CASSLGARETQYF.

The DNA of the CDR3 is TGTGCCAGCAGCTTCGACAGGGAGAACACCATATATTTT. Translated, it gives CASSFDRENTIYF. V usage is TRBV7-8 and J usage is TRBJ1-3; 7 positions agree with TRBD1. The CDR3 length is 13 residues. Germline-derived CDR1 and CDR2 are SGHVS and FQNEAQ. Unmatched junction bases numbered 3, after V lost 3 bases and J lost 7 bases.

J is TRBJ2-5 and V is TRBV19, with TRBD1 matching 7 bases. V shed 5 bases, J shed 4 bases, and the junction held 7 bases outside the gene matches. The CDR3 has 14 residues. The germline V gene has CDR1 LNHDA and CDR2 SQIVND (reference sequence). DNA of the CDR3: TGTGCCAGTAGTTCTTCAGGGGGTGGAGAGACCCAGTACTTC. It encodes CASSSSGGGETQYF. Looking up the rest from reference TRBV19 and TRBJ2-5 gives the full variable domain: DGGITQSPKYLFRKEGQNVTLSCEQNLNHDAMYWYRQDPGQGLRLIYYSQIVNDFQKGDIAEGYSVSREKKESFPLTVTSAQKNPTAFYLCASSSSGGGETQYFGPGTRLLVL.

The chain uses TRBV5-1 and TRBJ1-3, with 7 bases identical to TRBD1. This CDR3 has 15 amino acids. V shed 4 bases and J 0 bases; nucleotides not matched to a gene: 4. The V gene's germline CDR1 is SGHRS and CDR2 YFSETQ. The CDR3 DNA follows: TGCGCCAGCAGCATGGCAGGGGGCTCTGGAAACACCATATATTTT. It yields the protein CASSMAGGSGNTIYF.

The V gene is TRBV7-6, the J gene TRBJ2-6; 9 bases are a match to TRBD2. The junction had 7 bases not matched to a gene; V was cut back by 2 bases and J by 2 bases. CDR1 SGHVS and CDR2 FNYEAQ come from the germline V gene. This CDR3 region has 18 residues. This chain's CDR3 is CASSLLGGRAPGANVLTF. For the CDR3, the DNA is TGTGCCAGCAGCTTATTGGGCGGGAGGGCACCTGGGGCCAACGTCCTGACTTTC.

The gene calls are TRBV12-5 and TRBJ2-7; TRBD1 agrees at 8 bases. CDR1 and CDR2 from the germline V gene are LGHNT and FRNRAP. With 2 bases clipped from V and 6 bases from J, the junction kept 12 bases outside the gene matches. The CDR3 has 16 amino acids. The CDR3 protein is CASGLPASQGAPEQYF. The CDR3 DNA is TGTGCTAGTGGTTTGCCCGCCTCCCAGGGGGCGCCCGAGCAGTACTTC.

This sequence joins TRBV29-1 and TRBJ2-2; TRBD1 is a possible D gene (5 bases). The germline V gene encodes CDR1 SQVTM and CDR2 ANQGSEA. There are 14 residues in the CDR3. Trimming stripped 6 bases from V and 0 bases from J, with 11 bases between. The CDR3 loop is CSVTATANTGELFF. The CDR3 bases are TGCAGCGTGACAGCGACCGCGAACACCGGGGAGCTGTTTTTT.